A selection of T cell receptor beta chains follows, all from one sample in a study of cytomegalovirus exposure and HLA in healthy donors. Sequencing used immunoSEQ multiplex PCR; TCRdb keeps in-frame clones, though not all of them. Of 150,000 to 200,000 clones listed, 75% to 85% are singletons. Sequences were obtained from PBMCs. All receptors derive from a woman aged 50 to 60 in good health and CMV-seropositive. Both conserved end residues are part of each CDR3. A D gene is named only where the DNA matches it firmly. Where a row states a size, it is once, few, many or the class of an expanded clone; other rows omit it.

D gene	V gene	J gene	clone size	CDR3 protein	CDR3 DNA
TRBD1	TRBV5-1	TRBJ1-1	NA	CASGPGGASSTEAFF	TGCGCCAGCGGTCCAGGGGGCGCCTCAAGCACTGAAGCTTTCTTT
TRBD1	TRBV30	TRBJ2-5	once	CAWSGPRGETQYF	TGTGCCTGGAGTGGGCCCAGGGGGGAGACCCAGTACTTC
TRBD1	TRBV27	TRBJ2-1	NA	CASSFITGGVEQFF	TGTGCCAGCAGTTTTATTACAGGGGGCGTTGAGCAGTTCTTC
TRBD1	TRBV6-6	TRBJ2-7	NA	CASSFQQGEKYEQYF	TGTGCCAGCAGTTTCCAACAGGGGGAAAAGTACGAGCAGTACTTC
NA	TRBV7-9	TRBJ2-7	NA	CASTRVGGYEQYF	TGTGCCAGCACAAGGGTAGGGGGCTACGAGCAGTACTTC
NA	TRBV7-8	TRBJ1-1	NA	CASSSDSGNTEAFF	TGTGCCAGCAGCTCGGACAGTGGGAACACTGAAGCTTTCTTT
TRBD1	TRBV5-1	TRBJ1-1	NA	CASSTGQQNTEAFF	TGCGCCAGCAGTACGGGACAGCAGAACACTGAAGCTTTCTTT
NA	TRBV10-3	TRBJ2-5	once	CAISVVEQETQYF	TGTGCCATCAGTGTCGTTGAGCAAGAGACCCAGTACTTC
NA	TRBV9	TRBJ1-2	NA	CASSVTVLAGYGYTF	TGTGCCAGCAGCGTCACAGTACTGGCGGGGTATGGCTACACCTTC
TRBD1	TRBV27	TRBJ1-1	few	CASSFQGGNTEAFF	TGTGCCAGCAGTTTCCAGGGGGGTAACACTGAAGCTTTCTTT
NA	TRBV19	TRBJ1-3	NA	CASSIKTFDGFSGNTIYF	TGTGCCAGTAGTATAAAGACTTTCGACGGCTTCTCTGGAAACACCATATATTTT
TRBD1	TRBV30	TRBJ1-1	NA	CAWSRTGVLVSGTEAFF	TGTGCCTGGAGTAGGACAGGGGTTCTTGTTTCGGGCACTGAAGCTTTCTTT
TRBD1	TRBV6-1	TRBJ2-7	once	CASSDTRGPYEQYF	TGTGCCAGCAGTGACACAAGGGGGCCCTACGAGCAGTACTTC
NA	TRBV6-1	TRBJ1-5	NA	CASSEAVGGGYQPQHF	TGTGCCAGCAGTGAAGCCGTAGGGGGGGGATATCAGCCCCAGCATTTT
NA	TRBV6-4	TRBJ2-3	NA	CASSDGRSTDTQYF	TGTGCCAGCAGTGACGGCCGAAGCACAGATACGCAGTATTTT
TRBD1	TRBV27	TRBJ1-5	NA	CASSSGQGAIWDDQPQHF	TGTGCCAGCAGCTCCGGACAGGGGGCTATTTGGGATGATCAGCCCCAGCATTTT
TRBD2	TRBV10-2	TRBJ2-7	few	CASSEGSSGAYEQYF	TGCGCCAGCAGTGAAGGCTCTAGCGGGGCCTACGAGCAGTACTTC
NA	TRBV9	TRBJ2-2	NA	CASSVVALGTGELFF	TGTGCCAGCAGCGTAGTAGCTCTTGGCACCGGGGAGCTGTTTTTT
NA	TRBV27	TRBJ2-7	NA	CASSPDRAQGEQYF	TGTGCCAGCAGCCCAGACCGAGCACAGGGCGAGCAGTACTTC
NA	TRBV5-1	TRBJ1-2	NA	CASSLSDSRYGYTF	TGCGCCAGCAGCCTTTCCGACAGTAGGTATGGCTACACCTTC
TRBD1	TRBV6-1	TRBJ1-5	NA	CASTPRQGHNQPQHF	TGTGCCAGCACCCCGAGACAGGGCCACAATCAGCCCCAGCATTTT
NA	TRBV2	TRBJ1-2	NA	CASSAGRQLYGYTF	TGTGCCAGCAGCGCGGGACGGCAACTCTATGGCTACACCTTC
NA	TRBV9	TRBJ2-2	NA	CASSPPSHGTANTGELFF	TGTGCCAGCAGCCCCCCGTCCCACGGGACTGCGAACACCGGGGAGCTGTTTTTT
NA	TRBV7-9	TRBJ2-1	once	CASSLGGHEQFF	TGTGCCAGCAGCTTGGGGGGACATGAGCAGTTCTTC
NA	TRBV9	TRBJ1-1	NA	CASSVVAANTEAFF	TGTGCCAGCAGCGTAGTAGCAGCAAACACTGAAGCTTTCTTT
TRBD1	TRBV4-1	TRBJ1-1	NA	CASSHIQGASEAFF	TGCGCCAGCAGCCATATACAGGGGGCCTCTGAAGCTTTCTTT
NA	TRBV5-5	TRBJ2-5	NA	CASSLGGKETQYF	TGTGCCAGCAGCTTAGGGGGTAAAGAGACCCAGTACTTC
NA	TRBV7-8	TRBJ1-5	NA	CASSPLGGVEPQHF	TGTGCCAGCAGCCCCCTTGGGGGGGTTGAGCCCCAGCATTTT
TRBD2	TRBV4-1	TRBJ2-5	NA	CASSQDRRTSGGIQETQYF	TGCGCCAGCAGCCAAGATCGGAGGACTAGCGGGGGGATACAAGAGACCCAGTACTTC
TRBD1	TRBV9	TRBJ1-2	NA	CASSVTGEGYGYTF	TGTGCCAGCAGCGTAACAGGGGAAGGCTATGGCTACACCTTC
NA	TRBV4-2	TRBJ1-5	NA	CASSQESRGNQPQHF	TGTGCCAGCAGCCAAGAGTCCAGGGGCAATCAGCCCCAGCATTTT
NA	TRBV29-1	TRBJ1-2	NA	CSVEGPGSLYGYTF	TGCAGCGTTGAGGGCCCAGGCTCCCTCTATGGCTACACCTTC
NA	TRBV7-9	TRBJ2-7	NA	CASSLETDPSYEQYF	TGTGCCAGCAGCTTAGAGACAGACCCTTCCTACGAGCAGTACTTC
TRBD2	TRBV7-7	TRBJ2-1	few	CASSLGTSGGDEQFF	TGTGCCAGTTCCCTCGGGACTAGCGGGGGGGATGAGCAGTTCTTC
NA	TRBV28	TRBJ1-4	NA	CASSFPSTGWDEKLFF	TGTGCCAGCAGTTTTCCCTCCACGGGGTGGGATGAAAAACTGTTTTTT
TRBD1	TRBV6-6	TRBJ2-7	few	CASSYPTGGLGHEQYF	TGTGCCAGCAGTTACCCGACAGGGGGTCTAGGCCACGAGCAGTACTTC
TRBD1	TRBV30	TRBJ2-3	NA	CAWSLDRGLLNTQYF	TGTGCCTGGAGCCTGGACAGGGGGCTGTTGAATACGCAGTATTTT
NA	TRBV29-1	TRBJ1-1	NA	CTVMTGGGTEAFF	TGCACCGTTATGACGGGTGGAGGCACTGAAGCTTTCTTT
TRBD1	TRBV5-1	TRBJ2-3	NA	CASSPTGQSYTDTQYF	TGCGCCAGCAGCCCCACGGGACAGTCATACACAGATACGCAGTATTTT
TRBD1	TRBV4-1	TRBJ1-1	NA	CASSYRTGNTEAFF	TGCGCCAGCAGCTATAGGACAGGGAACACTGAAGCTTTCTTT
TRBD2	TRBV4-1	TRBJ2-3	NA	CASSLVAGSSTDTQYF	TGCGCCAGCAGCCTGGTAGCGGGTTCTAGCACAGATACGCAGTATTTT
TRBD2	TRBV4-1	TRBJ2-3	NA	CASSHGGGGDTQYF	TGCGCCAGCAGCCACGGGGGGGGTGGAGATACGCAGTATTTT
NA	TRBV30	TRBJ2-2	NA	CAWSVRASVFF	TGTGCCTGGAGTGTAAGGGCTAGCGTGTTTTTT
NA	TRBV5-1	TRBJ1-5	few	CASSPGRGNQPQHF	TGCGCCAGCAGCCCGGGGAGGGGCAACCAGCCCCAGCATTTT
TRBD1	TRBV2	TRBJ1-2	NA	CASSKDRVDLGYTF	TGTGCCAGCAGTAAGGACAGGGTTGACTTGGGCTACACCTTC
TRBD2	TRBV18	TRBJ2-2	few	CASRSTSGTNTGELFF	TGTGCCAGCCGATCGACTAGCGGGACGAACACCGGGGAGCTGTTTTTT
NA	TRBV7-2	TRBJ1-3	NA	CASSLQGGNTIYF	TGTGCCAGCAGCTTACAGGGAGGAAACACCATATATTTT
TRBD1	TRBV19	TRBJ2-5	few	CASKTGTGGAETQYF	TGTGCCAGTAAGACCGGGACAGGGGGCGCTGAGACCCAGTACTTC
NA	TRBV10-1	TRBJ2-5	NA	CASSGGREETQYF	TGCGCCAGCAGTGGTGGGCGTGAGGAGACCCAGTACTTC
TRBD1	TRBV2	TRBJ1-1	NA	CASSNRGNTEAFF	TGTGCCAGCAGCAACAGGGGGAACACTGAAGCTTTCTTT
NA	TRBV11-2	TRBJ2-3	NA	CASNLWGRGDTDTQYF	TGTGCCAGCAACCTATGGGGCAGGGGGGACACAGATACGCAGTATTTT
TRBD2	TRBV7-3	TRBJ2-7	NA	CASSPTGGSYEQYF	TGTGCCAGCAGCCCGACCGGGGGGTCCTACGAGCAGTACTTC
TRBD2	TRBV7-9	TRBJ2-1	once	CSSSTPWTSGFYNEQFF	TGTTCCAGCAGCACCCCTTGGACTAGCGGATTCTACAATGAGCAGTTCTTC
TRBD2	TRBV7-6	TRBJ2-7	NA	CASSDPGERGSYEQYF	TGTGCCAGCAGCGACCCCGGGGAGCGGGGCTCCTACGAGCAGTACTTC
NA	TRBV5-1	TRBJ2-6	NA	CASSLFSSGANVLTF	TGCGCCAGCTCTTTGTTTTCCTCTGGGGCCAACGTCCTGACTTTC
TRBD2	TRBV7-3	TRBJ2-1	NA	CASSPSGGASYNEQFF	TGTGCCAGCAGCCCTAGCGGGGGGGCCTCCTACAATGAGCAGTTCTTC
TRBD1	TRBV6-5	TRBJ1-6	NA	CASSYRTGDSPLHF	TGTGCCAGCAGTTACCGGACAGGGGATTCTCCCCTCCACTTT
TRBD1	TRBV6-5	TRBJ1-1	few	CASSMGQGNTEAFF	TGTGCCAGCAGCATGGGACAGGGGAACACTGAAGCTTTCTTT
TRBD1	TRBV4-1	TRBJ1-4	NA	CASSQGPDRATNEKLFF	TGCGCCAGCAGCCAAGGGCCGGACAGGGCAACTAATGAAAAACTGTTTTTT
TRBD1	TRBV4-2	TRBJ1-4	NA	CASRAWTGEGKLFF	TGTGCCAGCAGGGCCTGGACAGGGGAGGGAAAACTGTTTTTT